These T cell receptor beta chains were read from a single sample in a study of neurological immune-mediated disorders. TCRdb re-derived calls from the 5' RACE reads in MiXCR, one entry per CDR3 protein. In the table there are 50,000 to 75,000 distinct CDR3 sequences, about an eighth of which are singletons. The specimen was PBMCs. The origin of the receptors is a woman aged 60-70 years with HTLV-1-associated myelopathy (HAM/TSP). Both conserved end residues are part of each CDR3. D genes are given only for firm matches. Clone size is not always given. Where it is, it says once, few, many or a class for expanded clones.

many	TRBD1	TRBV5-1	TRBJ1-4	TGCGCCAGCAGCCAACGGACAGGGAGTGAAAAACTGTTTTTT	CASSQRTGSEKLFF
many	-	TRBV5-6	TRBJ2-2	TGTGCCAGCAGCGATCCGACAGCTATTCCCGGGGAGCTGTTTTTT	CASSDPTAIPGELFF
many	-	TRBV28	TRBJ1-1	TGTGCCAGCAGACCACACCGGGACCTAACTCTTGAAGCTTTCTTT	CASRPHRDLTLEAFF
many	-	TRBV6-5	TRBJ2-2	TGTGCCAGCAGGACCGGAGGTGCCGGGGAGCTGTTTTTT	CASRTGGAGELFF
many	-	TRBV5-6	TRBJ2-2	TGTGCCAGCAGCTTGGGGGTCGGGGAGCTGTTTTTT	CASSLGVGELFF
-	TRBD1	TRBV6-1	TRBJ2-4	TGTGCCAGCAGTGACTGGGACAGGGCCAAAAACATTCAGTACTTC	CASSDWDRAKNIQYF
many	-	TRBV4-1	TRBJ1-1	TGCGCCAGCAGGGGCGGGAGGAGGAACACTGAAGCTTTCTTT	CASRGGRRNTEAFF
many	-	TRBV15	TRBJ2-5	TGTGCCACCAGCAGAGACAGGGTGGAGACCCAGTACTTC	CATSRDRVETQYF
many	TRBD1	TRBV20-1	TRBJ1-4	TGCAGTGCGAAAACAGGGGTTCGGAATGAAAAACTGTTTTTT	CSAKTGVRNEKLFF
few	-	TRBV6-6	TRBJ1-2	TGTGCCAGCAGGGACGGGAGCTATCAGGGCTACACCTTC	CASRDGSYQGYTF
many	-	TRBV7-9	TRBJ1-1	TGTGCCAGCAGCTCGGGACAAAGACAAGCTTTCTTT	CASSSGQRQAFF
many	-	TRBV20-1	TRBJ1-2	TGCAGTGCTAGTGTCCAGGGCCGAGCCTATGGCTACACCTTC	CSASVQGRAYGYTF
many	-	TRBV5-1	TRBJ1-2	TGCGCCAGCAGACTCGCAGATGAAGTTCCAAACTATGGCTACACCTTC	CASRLADEVPNYGYTF
many	-	TRBV2	TRBJ2-5	TGTGCCAGCAGGGTCGGGAGACAAGAGACCCAGTACTTC	CASRVGRQETQYF
many	-	TRBV10-3	TRBJ1-2	TGTGCCATCAGTGAGTCACCCGGCTACAACTATGGCTACACCTTC	CAISESPGYNYGYTF
many	-	TRBV18	TRBJ2-4	TGTGCCAGCTCACCTGAGGGGGTAGCCAAAAACATTCAGTACTTC	CASSPEGVAKNIQYF
-	TRBD2	TRBV28	TRBJ2-1	TGTGCCAGCAGGACTAGCGGGAGGGTTGGGGCCTACAATGAGCAGTTCTTC	CASRTSGRVGAYNEQFF
many	TRBD2	TRBV6-5	TRBJ2-7	TGTGCCAGCAGCCGGACTAGCCCCCAGGAGCAGTACTTC	CASSRTSPQEQYF
many	TRBD2	TRBV20-1	TRBJ2-7	TGCAGTGCTCTATCTAGCGGTCAGTTCTACGAGCAGTACTTC	CSALSSGQFYEQYF
many	-	TRBV11-2	TRBJ2-7	TGTGCCAGCAGCTTAGATGCAGCACCCTACGAGCAGTACTTC	CASSLDAAPYEQYF
many	-	TRBV7-2	TRBJ1-6	TGTGCCAGCAGCTTAGATCGGCAGAGACTCCACTTT	CASSLDRQRLHF
many	-	TRBV20-1	TRBJ1-2	TGCAGTGCTAGAGAACCCAAGGGCAGGGGCCATGGCTACACCTTC	CSAREPKGRGHGYTF
many	-	TRBV5-1	TRBJ2-3	TGCGCCAGCAGCTTGGTGGCGGAGAGCACAGATACGCAGTATTTT	CASSLVAESTDTQYF